The 9 T cell receptor beta chains below all came from one sample that was sequenced in a study of TIL therapy for anti-PD-1-resistant metastatic lung cancer. This was the immunoSEQ v3 assay. The method was immunoSEQ multiplex PCR; TCRdb's version includes in-frame clones alone and lacks a portion of them. The top ten hold about 1.8% of the sample, which has roughly 60,000 clones, less than 85% seen once. The time point: pre-treatment sample, taken before nivolumab and TIL therapy. Sequencing was performed on blood, taken at baseline. The receptors here all came from a person aged 25 to 80 with non-small cell lung cancer.

The rearrangement uses TRBV7-9 and TRBJ1-5; D is unclear. CDR1 is SEHNR, CDR2 FQNEAQ, per germline (reference sequence). The length of the CDR3 is 14 residues. V was trimmed by 4 bases and J by 5 bases, leaving 12 bases between them. The CDR3 region is CASSYPGRDQPQHF. The CDR3 DNA reads as TGTGCCAGCAGCTACCCGGGAAGGGATCAGCCCCAGCATTTT.

As DNA, the CDR3 is TGTGCCAGCAGCCCCGTAGGGGGGGCAGGTACCGGGGAGCTGTTTTTT. It yields the protein CASSPVGGAGTGELFF. The rearrangement links TRBV7-2 to TRBJ2-2; tentative D call: TRBD2 (7 bases). Trimming removed 5 bases from V and 5 bases from J, with 18 bases in between. The CDR3 is 16 residues long. CDR1 and CDR2 (germline): SGHTA, FQGNSA.

DNA for the CDR3: TGTGCCAGTACCGTAGGACAGAGGAATAACTATGGCTACACCTTC. Protein: CASTVGQRNNYGYTF. The chain combines TRBV19 with TRBJ1-2, with a weak D call TRBD1 (6 bases). The CDR3 consists of 15 residues. CDR1 is LNHDA, CDR2 SQIVND, per germline (reference sequence). V lost 7 bases and J 1 base, leaving 16 bases between the germline ends. The entire variable domain, with the rest obtained from reference TRBV19 and TRBJ1-2, is as follows: DGGITQSPKYLFRKEGQNVTLSCEQNLNHDAMYWYRQDPGQGLRLIYYSQIVNDFQKGDIAEGYSVSREKKESFPLTVTSAQKNPTAFYLCASTVGQRNNYGYTFGSGTRLTVV.

This clone was seen only a few times. This rearrangement joins TRBV6-1 to TRBJ1-2, with 7 bases aligning to TRBD1. V dropped 4 bases and J dropped 4; count of bases not matched to a gene: 12. From germline, CDR1 is MNHNS and CDR2 SASEGT. CDR3 length: 16 residues. The CDR3 loop reads CASSARQGGSSYGYTF. The CDR3 DNA is TGTGCCAGCAGTGCCCGACAGGGAGGTTCCTCCTATGGCTACACCTTC.

The chain links TRBV11-3 to TRBJ2-5; 10 bases fit TRBD1. V shed 5 bases and J 4 bases; nucleotides not matched to a gene: 7. The CDR3 has 15 amino acids. Germline V gene data show CDR1 as SGHNT and CDR2 as YENEEA. The chain's CDR3 is CASSLRQGAPETQYF. In nucleotides, the CDR3 is TGTGCCAGCAGCCTCAGACAGGGGGCCCCAGAGACCCAGTACTTC.

The chain joins TRBV5-4 to TRBJ2-4; 7 nucleotides align to TRBD2. With 2 bases clipped from V and 4 bases from J, the junction kept 3 bases outside the gene matches. This CDR3 comprises 14 residues. Germline loops: CDR1 SGHNT, CDR2 YYREEE (reference sequence). CDR3 DNA: TGTGCCAGCAGCTTTGACGGGGGGAAAAACATTCAGTACTTC. It codes for CASSFDGGKNIQYF.

CDR3 coding DNA: TGTGCCAGCAGTTTCCAGGGGGGTAATGAAAAACTGTTTTTT. It encodes CASSFQGGNEKLFF. V usage is TRBV28 and J usage is TRBJ1-4, with 7 bases lining up with TRBD1. This CDR3 contains 14 residues. V shed 3 bases, J shed 4 bases, and the junction held 2 bases outside the gene matches. Looked up from germline, CDR1 is MDHEN and CDR2 is SYDVKM.

Here the CDR3 DNA reads TGCAGCGTCTTGAGGGTAGGGGGCGAGGGGTATGGCTACACCTTC. Translation: CSVLRVGGEGYGYTF. The chain joins TRBV29-1 to TRBJ1-2, with 7 bases identical to TRBD1. Germline lookup yields CDR1 SQVTM and CDR2 ANQGSEA. The CDR3 sequence is 15 residues long. The ends lost 6 bases at V and 5 bases at J; junction bases unmatched: 15.

This chain connects TRBV4-1 to TRBJ1-2; perhaps TRBD1 as D (5 bases). Germline loops: CDR1 MGHRA, CDR2 YSYEKL. The CDR3 runs to 15 residues. Trimming pared 4 bases from V and 1 base from J, leaving 13 bases between. CDR3 DNA sequence: TGCGCCAGCAGCCCTGTGGCGGGGGGTAACTATGGCTACACCTTC. It specifies CASSPVAGGNYGYTF.